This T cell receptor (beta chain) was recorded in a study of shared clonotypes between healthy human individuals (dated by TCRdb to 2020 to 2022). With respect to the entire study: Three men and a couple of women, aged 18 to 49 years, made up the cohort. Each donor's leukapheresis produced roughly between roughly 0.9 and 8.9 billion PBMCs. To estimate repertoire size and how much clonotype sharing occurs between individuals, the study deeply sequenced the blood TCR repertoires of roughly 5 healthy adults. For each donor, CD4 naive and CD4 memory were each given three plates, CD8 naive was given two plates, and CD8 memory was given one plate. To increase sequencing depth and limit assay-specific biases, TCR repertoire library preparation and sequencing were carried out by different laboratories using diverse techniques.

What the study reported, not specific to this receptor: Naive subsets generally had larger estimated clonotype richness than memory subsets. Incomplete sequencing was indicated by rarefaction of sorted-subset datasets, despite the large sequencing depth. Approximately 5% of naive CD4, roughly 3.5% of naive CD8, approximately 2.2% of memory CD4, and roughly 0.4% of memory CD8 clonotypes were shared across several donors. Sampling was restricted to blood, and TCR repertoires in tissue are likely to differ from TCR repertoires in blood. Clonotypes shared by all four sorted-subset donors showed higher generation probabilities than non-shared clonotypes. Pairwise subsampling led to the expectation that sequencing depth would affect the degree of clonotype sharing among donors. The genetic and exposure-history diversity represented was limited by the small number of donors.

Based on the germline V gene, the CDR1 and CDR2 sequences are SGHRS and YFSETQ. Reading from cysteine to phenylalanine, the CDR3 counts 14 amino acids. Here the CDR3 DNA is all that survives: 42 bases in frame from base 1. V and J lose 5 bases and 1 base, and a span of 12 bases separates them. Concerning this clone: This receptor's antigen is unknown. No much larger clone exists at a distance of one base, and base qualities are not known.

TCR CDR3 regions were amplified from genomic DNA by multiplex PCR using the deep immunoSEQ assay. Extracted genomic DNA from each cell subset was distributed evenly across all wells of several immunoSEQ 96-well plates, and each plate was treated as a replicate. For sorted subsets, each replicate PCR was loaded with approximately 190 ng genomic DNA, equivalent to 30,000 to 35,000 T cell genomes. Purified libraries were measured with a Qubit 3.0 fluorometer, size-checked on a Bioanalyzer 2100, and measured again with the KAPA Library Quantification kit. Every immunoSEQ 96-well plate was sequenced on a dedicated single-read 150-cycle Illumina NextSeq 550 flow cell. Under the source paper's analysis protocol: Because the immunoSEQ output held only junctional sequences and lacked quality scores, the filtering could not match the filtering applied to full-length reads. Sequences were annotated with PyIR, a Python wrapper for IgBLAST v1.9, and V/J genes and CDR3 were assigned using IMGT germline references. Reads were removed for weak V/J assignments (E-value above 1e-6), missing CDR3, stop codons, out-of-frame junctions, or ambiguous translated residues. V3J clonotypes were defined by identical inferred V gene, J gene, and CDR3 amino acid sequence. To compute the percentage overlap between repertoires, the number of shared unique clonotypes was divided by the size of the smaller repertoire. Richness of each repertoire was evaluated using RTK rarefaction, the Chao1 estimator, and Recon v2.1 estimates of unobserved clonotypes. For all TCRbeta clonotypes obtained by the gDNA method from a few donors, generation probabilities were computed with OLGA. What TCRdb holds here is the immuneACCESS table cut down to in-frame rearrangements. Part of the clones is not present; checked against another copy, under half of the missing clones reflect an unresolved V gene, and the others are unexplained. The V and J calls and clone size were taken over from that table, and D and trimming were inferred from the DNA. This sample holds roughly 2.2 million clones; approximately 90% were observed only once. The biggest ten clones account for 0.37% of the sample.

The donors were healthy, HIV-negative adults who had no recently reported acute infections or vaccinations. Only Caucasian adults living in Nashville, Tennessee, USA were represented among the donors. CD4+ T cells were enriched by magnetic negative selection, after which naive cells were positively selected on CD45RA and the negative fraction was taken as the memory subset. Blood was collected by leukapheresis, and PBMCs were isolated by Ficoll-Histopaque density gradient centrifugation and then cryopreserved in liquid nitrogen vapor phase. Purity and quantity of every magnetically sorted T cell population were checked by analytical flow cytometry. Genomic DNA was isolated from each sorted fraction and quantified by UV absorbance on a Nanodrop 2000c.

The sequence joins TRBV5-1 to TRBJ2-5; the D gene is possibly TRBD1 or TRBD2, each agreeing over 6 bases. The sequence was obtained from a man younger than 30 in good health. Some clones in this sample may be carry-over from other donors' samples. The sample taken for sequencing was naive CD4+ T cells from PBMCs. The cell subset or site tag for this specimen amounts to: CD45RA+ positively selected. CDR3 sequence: CASSSGAPQETQYF. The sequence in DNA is TGCGCCAGCAGTTCGGGGGCACCCCAAGAGACCCAGTACTTC.